This entry features one T cell receptor beta chain sequence. Its matching antigen is unknown. TCRdb's table, derived via immunoSEQ multiplex PCR, lists solely in-frame clones and lacks some. The table records 150,000 to 250,000 clones, over 55% of them present only once. The sample originates from a study of cytotoxic CD8 clonotypes in ibrutinib-treated CLL. For the study at large: Investigators reported roughly 24 partial and 2 complete responses; after median around 63 months, about 15 patients remained remitted and roughly 12 progressed. Study-wide findings and caveats: Under therapy, public clonotypes either contracted or stayed stable, and they were uncommon.

The V and J ends lost 1 base and 2 bases respectively, with 8 bases between them. CDR1 and CDR2 from the germline V gene are LNHNV and YYDKDF (reference sequence). This CDR3 comprises 15 residues. The source of this sequence is a human donor with chronic lymphocytic leukemia. The chain recombines TRBV15 with TRBJ2-2; D gene ambiguous. This specimen consisted of PBMCs, obtained after 24 months of ibrutinib treatment. The CDR3 protein is CATSRGDSNTGELFF. The CDR3 region has the DNA TGTGCCACCAGCAGAGGTGACTCCAACACCGGGGAGCTGTTTTTT.